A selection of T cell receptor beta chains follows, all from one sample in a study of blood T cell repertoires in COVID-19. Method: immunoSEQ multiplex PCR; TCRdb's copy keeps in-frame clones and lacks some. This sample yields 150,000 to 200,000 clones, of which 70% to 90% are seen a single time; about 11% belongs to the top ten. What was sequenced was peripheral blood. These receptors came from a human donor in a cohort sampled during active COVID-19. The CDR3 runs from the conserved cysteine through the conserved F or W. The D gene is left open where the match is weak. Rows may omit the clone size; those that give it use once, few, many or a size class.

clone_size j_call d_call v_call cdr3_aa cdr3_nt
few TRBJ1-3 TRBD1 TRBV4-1 CASSEDRVPGNTIYF TGCGCCAGCAGCGAAGACAGGGTACCTGGAAACACCATATATTTT
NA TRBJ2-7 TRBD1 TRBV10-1 CATVGQVREQYF TGCGCCACCGTGGGACAGGTCCGCGAGCAGTACTTC
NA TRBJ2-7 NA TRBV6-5 CASSPRTAYEQYF TGTGCCAGCAGCCCAAGGACAGCCTACGAGCAGTACTTC
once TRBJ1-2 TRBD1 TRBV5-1 CASSLGQGARYGYTF TGCGCCAGCAGCTTGGGGCAGGGGGCGCGCTATGGCTACACCTTC
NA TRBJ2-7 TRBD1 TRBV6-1 CASSETGQGSGEQYF TGTGCCAGCAGTGAGACGGGACAGGGGTCGGGAGAGCAGTACTTC
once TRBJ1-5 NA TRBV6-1 CASSEAGLHSNQPQHF TGTGCCAGCAGTGAAGCTGGGCTCCATAGCAATCAGCCCCAGCATTTT
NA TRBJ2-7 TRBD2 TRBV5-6 CASSLGLAGLAGYEQYF TGTGCCAGCAGCCTTGGACTAGCGGGACTCGCCGGGTACGAGCAGTACTTC
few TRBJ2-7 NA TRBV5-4 CASSLPGNEQYF TGTGCCAGCAGCTTGCCAGGGAACGAGCAGTACTTC
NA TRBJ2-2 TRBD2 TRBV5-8 CASSRTSVRGTGELFF TGTGCCAGCAGCAGAACTAGCGTTCGAGGCACCGGGGAGCTGTTTTTT
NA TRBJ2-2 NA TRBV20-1 CSASRAGTGELFF TGCAGTGCTAGTCGGGCGGGGACCGGGGAGCTGTTTTTT
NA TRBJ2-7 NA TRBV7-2 CASSRRGTWYEQYF TGTGCCAGCAGCCGCCGTGGGACTTGGTACGAGCAGTACTTC
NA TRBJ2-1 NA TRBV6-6 CASSLESLSYNEQFF TGTGCCAGCAGTCTCGAAAGCCTCTCCTACAATGAGCAGTTCTTC
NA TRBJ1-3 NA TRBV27 CASSRTERGNTIYF TGTGCCAGCAGTCGGACAGAAAGGGGAAACACCATATATTTT
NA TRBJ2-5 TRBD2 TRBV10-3 CAISEPGRGQETQYF TGTGCCATCAGTGAACCAGGGAGGGGCCAAGAGACCCAGTACTTC
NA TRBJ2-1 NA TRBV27 CASSTARQPVNEQFF TGTGCCAGCAGCACGGCCAGACAGCCGGTGAATGAGCAGTTCTTC
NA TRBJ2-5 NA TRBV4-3 CASSQGFGTLRGTQYF TGCGCCAGCAGCCAAGGGTTTGGTACCTTGAGAGGGACCCAGTACTTC
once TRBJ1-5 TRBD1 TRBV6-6 CASSPGQGANLNQPQHF TGTGCCAGCAGTCCCGGACAGGGGGCGAACCTAAATCAGCCCCAGCATTTT
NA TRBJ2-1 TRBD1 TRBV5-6 CASSGDRGRGNEQFF TGTGCCAGCAGCGGGGACAGGGGGCGAGGTAATGAGCAGTTCTTC
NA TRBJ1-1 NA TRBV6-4 CASRRGAGTEAFF TGTGCCAGCAGGCGGGGGGCCGGGACTGAAGCTTTCTTT
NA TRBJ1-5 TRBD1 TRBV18 CASSPQGQSNQPQHF TGTGCCAGCTCACCACAGGGACAGAGCAATCAGCCCCAGCATTTT
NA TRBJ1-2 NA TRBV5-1 CASSADREGGYGYTF TGCGCCAGCAGCGCCGACCGTGAGGGTGGCTATGGCTACACCTTC
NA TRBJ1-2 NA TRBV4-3 CASSQQAGGGYTF TGCGCCAGCAGCCAACAGGCGGGCGGTGGCTACACCTTC
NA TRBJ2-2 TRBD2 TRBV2 CGVLAGVNTNTGELFF TGTGGTGTGTTAGCGGGGGTTAATACGAACACCGGGGAGCTGTTTTTT
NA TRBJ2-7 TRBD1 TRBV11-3 CASSSSTGDYEQYF TGTGCCAGCAGCTCGTCGACAGGGGACTACGAGCAGTACTTC
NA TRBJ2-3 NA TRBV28 CASSYGRAALGGVDTQYF TGTGCCAGCAGTTACGGCCGAGCGGCGCTCGGTGGGGTAGATACGCAGTATTTT
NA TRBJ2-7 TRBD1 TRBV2 CASGTGSRGEQYF TGTGCCAGTGGGACAGGGAGTAGAGGCGAGCAGTACTTC
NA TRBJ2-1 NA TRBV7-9 CASSRDGTPGHEQFF TGTGCCAGCAGCCGAGACGGGACTCCCGGCCATGAGCAGTTCTTC
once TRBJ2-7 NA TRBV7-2 CASSSFSGYEQYF TGTGCCAGCAGTTCATTTTCGGGCTACGAGCAGTACTTC